Below are 19 T cell receptor beta chains sequenced from a single sample in a study of a mutant IDH1 vaccine in newly diagnosed glioma. Clones were sequenced by immunoSEQ multiplex PCR, and TCRdb holds only the in-frame ones, with some missing. The table lists 85,000 to 100,000 clones, 83% of them singletons. Time point meaning: baseline, week 1 (first vaccination visit). Noted treatment: pre-vaccination baseline after standard-of-care therapy. Specimen: PBMCs, collected from a glioma patient treated with radiotherapy, temozolomide or both. These receptors were obtained from a woman in her forties or fifties with glioma.

The J gene is TRBJ1-2, the V gene TRBV20-1, with 9 bases fitting TRBD1. The germline V gene encodes CDR1 DFQATT and CDR2 SNEGSKA (reference sequence). The CDR3 contains 11 residues. V lost 3 bases, J lost 14 bases, and 7 bases stayed unmatched. In nucleotides, the CDR3 is TGCAGTGCTAGCCTTTGGGACAGGGAAACCTTC. This translates into CSASLWDRETF.

By share of the sample, this clone is medium-sized (0.01 to 0.1%). J is TRBJ2-7 and V is TRBV4-2, with 9 bases that match TRBD2. CDR1 is LGHNA, CDR2 YNFKEQ, per germline. This CDR3 has 16 residues. With 0 bases clipped from V and 2 bases from J, the junction kept 5 bases outside the gene matches. The CDR3 DNA sequence: TGTGCCAGCAGCCAAGAAGGAGCGGGGGGTGCCTACGAGCAGTACTTC. The encoded protein is CASSQEGAGGAYEQYF.

This chain's CDR3 is CASSPQGGGSTDTQYF. In DNA, the CDR3 is TGTGCCAGCAGCCCTCAAGGCGGGGGGAGCACAGATACGCAGTATTTT. V gene TRBV4-2 combines with J gene TRBJ2-3; TRBD2 agrees at 8 bases. Germline CDR1 and CDR2: LGHNA and YNFKEQ. The CDR3 is 16 residues long. The J segment lost 0 bases and the V segment lost 4 bases, leaving 6 bases of the junction unmatched.

A single count supports this clone. The chain uses TRBV2 and TRBJ2-3, with 8 bases lining up with TRBD2. The CDR3 consists of 14 residues. From germline, CDR1 is SNHLY and CDR2 FYNNEI. Trimming at V came to 7 bases and at J to 6 bases, leaving 9 bases not matched to a gene. The CDR3 DNA reads TGTGCCAGCAAGGCGGGGGGACTTGTGGATACGCAGTATTTT. It codes for CASKAGGLVDTQYF.

The chain employs TRBV7-9 and TRBJ2-5, with D perhaps TRBD1 (6 bases). V was trimmed by 2 bases and J by 5 bases, leaving 15 bases between them. The germline V gene has CDR1 SEHNR and CDR2 FQNEAQ (reference sequence). CDR3 size: 15 residues. CDR3 sequence reads: CASSLSLRGRETQYF. The CDR3 region has the DNA TGTGCCAGCAGCTTATCCCTCAGGGGTAGGGAGACCCAGTACTTC.

As regards this clone: It is likely a read error, because the conserved phenylalanine at the end of the CDR3 is missing. Because the CDR3's place on the DNA is in doubt, the DNA is left out and the CDR3 is given as listed by TCRdb. The chain combines TRBV10-3 with TRBJ1-6. The CDR3 spans 8 amino acids, including both terminal residues. Looked up from germline, CDR1 is ENHRY and CDR2 is SYGVKD. The CDR3 spells CAIPWSYR.

This clone showed up just once. The chain joins TRBV12-5 to TRBJ1-1; D may be TRBD1 (5 bases). The V gene lost 6 bases and the J gene lost 4 bases, with 24 bases spanning the gap. The CDR3 runs 17 residues. CDR1 is LGHNT and CDR2 is FRNRAP in the germline V gene. The CDR3 spells CASGPPLTRQGVTEAFF. CDR3 DNA: TGTGCTAGTGGCCCCCCTCTCACTAGGCAGGGAGTCACTGAAGCTTTCTTT.

V is TRBV6-1 and J is TRBJ2-5, with 7 positions matching TRBD1. V shed 3 bases, J shed 5 bases, and the junction held 6 bases outside the gene matches. This CDR3 spans 14 amino acids. The germline V gene has CDR1 MNHNS and CDR2 SASEGT. The DNA for the CDR3 is TGTGCCAGCAGTGAGGCAGGGGGTTTTGAGACCCAGTACTTC. It yields the protein CASSEAGGFETQYF.

The chain recombines TRBV4-2 with TRBJ1-5; no reliable D call. The CDR3 totals 12 residues. The V end lost 1 base, the J end lost 6 bases, and 4 bases lay between the germline ends. The germline CDR1 and CDR2 sequences are LGHNA and YNFKEQ. The CDR3 sequence: CASSQGGQPQHF. Here the CDR3 DNA reads TGTGCCAGCAGCCAAGGGGGTCAGCCCCAGCATTTT.

The chain carries TRBV5-1 and TRBJ2-1; the D is unclear. CDR3 length: 15 amino acids. V was cut by 5 bases and J by 0 bases, with 12 bases left in between. CDR1 and CDR2 (germline): SGHRS, YFSETQ. DNA of the CDR3: TGCGCCAGCAGTCGCACTACTGACTCCTACAATGAGCAGTTCTTC. It translates to CASSRTTDSYNEQFF.

CDR3 region: CASSLRTVYGYTF. The DNA of the CDR3 is TGTGCCAGCAGCTTAAGGACGGTCTATGGCTACACCTTC. This chain connects TRBV7-9 to TRBJ1-2; the D is unclear. The CDR3 runs to 13 residues. V shed 2 bases and J shed 4 bases, with 8 bases lying between them. The V gene's germline CDR1 is SEHNR and CDR2 FQNEAQ (reference sequence).

The chain carries TRBV7-2 and TRBJ2-1; no definite D call. Germline V gene sequence: CDR1 SGHTA, CDR2 FQGNSA. V dropped 5 bases and J dropped 9 bases, with 8 bases sitting between them. The CDR3 length is 11 residues. The CDR3 DNA is TGTGCCAGCAGCCCCTGGGGTGAGCAGTTCTTC. Protein product: CASSPWGEQFF.

This chain connects TRBV5-4 to TRBJ1-1; no reliable D call. Between the trimmed V and J ends, which lost 0 bases and 1 base, there was a span of 4 bases. Looked up from germline, CDR1 is SGHNT and CDR2 is YYREEE (reference sequence). The CDR3 consists of 13 residues. The CDR3 bases are TGTGCCAGCAGCTTGGCAGGGAACACTGAAGCTTTCTTT. Translated, it gives CASSLAGNTEAFF.

The chain is built from TRBV28 and TRBJ2-7; TRBD2 is a possible D gene (6 bases). The CDR3 extends over 11 amino acids. Germline V gene sequence: CDR1 MDHEN, CDR2 SYDVKM. V lost 8 bases to trimming and J lost 4 bases, with 9 bases between them. This chain's CDR3 is CASLGLYEQYF. CDR3 nucleotide sequence: TGTGCCAGCCTGGGACTGTACGAGCAGTACTTC.

This clone was detected a few times. The chain joins TRBV5-6 to TRBJ1-1, with D perhaps TRBD1 (5 bases). The germline V gene encodes CDR1 SGHDT and CDR2 YYEEEE. The CDR3 covers 12 residues. The ends were cut back, 4 bases at V and 6 bases at J, with 10 bases in the middle. The chain's CDR3 is CASSASGAEAFF. CDR3 bases: TGTGCCAGCAGCGCCTCGGGGGCTGAAGCTTTCTTT.

V gene TRBV30 combines with J gene TRBJ1-4, with D maybe TRBD1 (5 bases). Trimming shortened V by 2 bases and J by 5 bases, and 12 bases separated the two germline ends. This CDR3 region has 14 residues. Germline CDR1 is GTSNPN and CDR2 is SVGIG (reference sequence). The CDR3: CAWSKERGNEKLFF. CDR3 nucleotide sequence: TGTGCCTGGAGTAAGGAGCGGGGGAATGAAAAACTGTTTTTT.

In this sample, this clone turned up a few times. This sequence joins TRBV7-2 and TRBJ1-1; D call uncertain. The CDR3 is 15 amino acids. V was pared by 1 base and J by 1 base, with 10 bases between. Per the germline V gene, CDR1 is SGHTA and CDR2 is FQGNSA. CDR3 region: CASSLGVGRNTEAFF. Here the CDR3 DNA reads TGTGCCAGCAGCTTAGGGGTCGGGCGGAACACTGAAGCTTTCTTT.

The chain joins TRBV27 to TRBJ1-2; no clear D. The CDR3 has 14 residues. V was shortened by 3 bases and J by 6 bases, with 14 bases between the two germline ends. The germline gives CDR1 MNHEY, CDR2 SMNVEV (reference sequence). The CDR3 sequence: CASSFSNPRDGYTF. DNA of the CDR3: TGTGCCAGCAGTTTTTCTAATCCGCGGGATGGCTACACCTTC.

The chain couples TRBV4-3 to TRBJ2-5; 7 positions match TRBD1. The CDR3 spans 15 residues. In germline, CDR1 is LGHNA, CDR2 YSLEER. Trimming removed 1 base from V and 5 bases from J; junction bases left unmatched: 7. CDR3 in amino acids: CASSQVVGGGETQYF. The CDR3 DNA sequence: TGCGCCAGCAGCCAAGTCGTAGGGGGCGGGGAGACCCAGTACTTC.